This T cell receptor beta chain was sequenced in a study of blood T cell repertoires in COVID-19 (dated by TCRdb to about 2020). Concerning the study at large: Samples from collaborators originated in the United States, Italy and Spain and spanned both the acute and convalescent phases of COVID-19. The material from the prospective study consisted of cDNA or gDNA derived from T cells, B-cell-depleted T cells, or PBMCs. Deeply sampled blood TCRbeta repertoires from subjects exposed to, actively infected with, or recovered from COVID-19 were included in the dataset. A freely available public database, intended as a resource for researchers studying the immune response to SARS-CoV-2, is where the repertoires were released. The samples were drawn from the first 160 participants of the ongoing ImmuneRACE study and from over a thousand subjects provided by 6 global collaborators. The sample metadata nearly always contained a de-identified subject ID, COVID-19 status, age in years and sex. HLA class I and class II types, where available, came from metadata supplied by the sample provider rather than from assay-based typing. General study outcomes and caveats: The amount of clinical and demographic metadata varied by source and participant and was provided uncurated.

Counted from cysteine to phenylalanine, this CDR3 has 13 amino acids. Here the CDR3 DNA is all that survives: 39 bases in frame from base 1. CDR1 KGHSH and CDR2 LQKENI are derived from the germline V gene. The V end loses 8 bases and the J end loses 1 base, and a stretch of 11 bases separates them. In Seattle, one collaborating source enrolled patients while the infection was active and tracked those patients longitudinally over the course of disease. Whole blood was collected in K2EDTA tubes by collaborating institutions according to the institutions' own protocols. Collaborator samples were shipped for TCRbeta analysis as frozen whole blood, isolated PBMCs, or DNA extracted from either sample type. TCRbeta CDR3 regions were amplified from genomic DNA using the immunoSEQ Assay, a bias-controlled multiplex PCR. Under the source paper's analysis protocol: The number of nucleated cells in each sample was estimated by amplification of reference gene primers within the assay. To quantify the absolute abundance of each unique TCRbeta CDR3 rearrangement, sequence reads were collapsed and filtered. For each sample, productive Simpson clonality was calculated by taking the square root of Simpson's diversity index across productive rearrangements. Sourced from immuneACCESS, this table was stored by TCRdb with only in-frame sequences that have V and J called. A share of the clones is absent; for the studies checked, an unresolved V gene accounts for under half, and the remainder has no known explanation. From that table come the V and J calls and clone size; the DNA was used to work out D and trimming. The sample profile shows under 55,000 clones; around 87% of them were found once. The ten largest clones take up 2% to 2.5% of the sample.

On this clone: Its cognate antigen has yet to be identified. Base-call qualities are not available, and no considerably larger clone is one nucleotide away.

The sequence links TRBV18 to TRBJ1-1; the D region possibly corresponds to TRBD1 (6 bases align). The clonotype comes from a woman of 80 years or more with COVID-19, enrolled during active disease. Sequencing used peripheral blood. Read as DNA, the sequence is TGTGCCAGCAGTGGACAGTCGAACACTGAAGCTTTCTTT. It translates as CASSGQSNTEAFF.